The rows below give T cell receptor beta chains drawn from one sample of a study of CDR3 diversity in severe acne. TCRdb reanalysed the PCR reads using MiXCR and keeps one entry per CDR3 protein. Of more than 85,000 distinct CDR3 sequences in the sample, 45% to 55% were seen once. The source material was blood. All receptors derive from a male donor in good health, serving as a control. CDR3s include the opening cysteine and the closing phenylalanine or tryptophan. Fields, in order: V gene, J gene, D gene, clone size, CDR3 DNA, CDR3 protein. D genes are given only for firm matches. Size tells how often a clone was seen (once, few, many) or the class of an expanded clone, and some rows leave it out.

V gene: TRBV2
J gene: TRBJ2-7
D gene: TRBD2
clone size: -
CDR3 DNA: TGTGCCAGCAGGAAGCGGGAGGCCAGCTACGAGCAGTACTTC
CDR3 protein: CASRKREASYEQYF

V gene: TRBV29-1
J gene: TRBJ2-6
D gene: TRBD2
clone size: -
CDR3 DNA: TGCAGCGTTTTGTGGGAGGGCGGGGCCAACGTCCTGACTTTC
CDR3 protein: CSVLWEGGANVLTF

V gene: TRBV7-9
J gene: TRBJ2-7
D gene: -
clone size: once
CDR3 DNA: TGTGCCAGCAGCCTTTACAACTACGAGCAGTACTTC
CDR3 protein: CASSLYNYEQYF

V gene: TRBV6-1
J gene: TRBJ2-7
D gene: TRBD1
clone size: many
CDR3 DNA: TGTGCCAGCAGTGAGTACAGGGGGTACGAGCAGTACTTC
CDR3 protein: CASSEYRGYEQYF

V gene: TRBV7-8
J gene: TRBJ2-6
D gene: TRBD1
clone size: -
CDR3 DNA: TGTGCCAGCAGCCCAAGGACAGGGGGCGCTTCCGGGGCCAACGTCCTGACTTTC
CDR3 protein: CASSPRTGGASGANVLTF

V gene: TRBV20-1
J gene: TRBJ2-7
D gene: -
clone size: few
CDR3 DNA: TGCAGTGCAGGGGACTTTACCTACGAGCAGTACTTC
CDR3 protein: CSAGDFTYEQYF

V gene: TRBV24-1
J gene: TRBJ1-5
D gene: -
clone size: many
CDR3 DNA: TGTGCCACCAGTGAATATAGCAATCAGCCCCAGCATTTT
CDR3 protein: CATSEYSNQPQHF

V gene: TRBV6-5
J gene: TRBJ2-1
D gene: -
clone size: -
CDR3 DNA: TGTGCCAGCAATTACTCGAGGGACTACAATGAGCAGTTCTTC
CDR3 protein: CASNYSRDYNEQFF

V gene: TRBV2
J gene: TRBJ1-4
D gene: -
clone size: few
CDR3 DNA: TGTGCCAGCAGCCCGGCTAATGAAAAACTGTTTTTT
CDR3 protein: CASSPANEKLFF

V gene: TRBV20-1
J gene: TRBJ1-3
D gene: -
clone size: many
CDR3 DNA: TGCAGTGCCGTCGGACATTCCGGAAACACCATATATTTT
CDR3 protein: CSAVGHSGNTIYF

V gene: TRBV6-6
J gene: TRBJ2-7
D gene: -
clone size: -
CDR3 DNA: TGTGCCAGCAGTTACTCTGGAGGATCCTCCTACGAGCAGTACTTC
CDR3 protein: CASSYSGGSSYEQYF

V gene: TRBV30
J gene: TRBJ2-7
D gene: TRBD2
clone size: many
CDR3 DNA: TGTGCCTGGAGTCCATTTGGACTAGCGGAACTTTACGAGCAGTACTTC
CDR3 protein: CAWSPFGLAELYEQYF

V gene: TRBV5-1
J gene: TRBJ1-4
D gene: -
clone size: -
CDR3 DNA: TGCGCCAGCAGCTTGGCAGATGATAATGAAAAACTGTTTTTT
CDR3 protein: CASSLADDNEKLFF

V gene: TRBV7-9
J gene: TRBJ1-4
D gene: -
clone size: few
CDR3 DNA: TGTGCCAGCAGCTTTTCAAATGAAAAACTGTTTTTT
CDR3 protein: CASSFSNEKLFF

V gene: TRBV15
J gene: TRBJ1-6
D gene: -
clone size: -
CDR3 DNA: TGTGCCACCAGCAGAGATATGGGGGAAAATTCACCCCTCCACTTT
CDR3 protein: CATSRDMGENSPLHF

V gene: TRBV5-1
J gene: TRBJ1-1
D gene: -
clone size: few
CDR3 DNA: TGCGCCAGCAGCTTGGATGTCAGGGGCGCTGAAGCTTTCTTT
CDR3 protein: CASSLDVRGAEAFF

V gene: TRBV7-9
J gene: TRBJ2-7
D gene: -
clone size: -
CDR3 DNA: TGTGCCAGCAGCCTCCAGGAGGGCAAATACGAGCAGTACTTC
CDR3 protein: CASSLQEGKYEQYF

V gene: TRBV20-1
J gene: TRBJ2-7
D gene: TRBD2
clone size: -
CDR3 DNA: TGCAGTGCTTCCGGGACTAGCGGCTACGAGCAGTACTTC
CDR3 protein: CSASGTSGYEQYF

V gene: TRBV29-1
J gene: TRBJ2-5
D gene: -
clone size: -
CDR3 DNA: TGCAGCGTTGAAGAATGGAGTCGTCAAGAGACCCAGTACTTC
CDR3 protein: CSVEEWSRQETQYF

V gene: TRBV12-3/TRBV12-4
J gene: TRBJ1-1
D gene: -
clone size: few
CDR3 DNA: TGTGCCAGCAGTCCAGACCGGGAGTCGACTGAAGCTTTCTTT
CDR3 protein: CASSPDRESTEAFF

V gene: TRBV13
J gene: TRBJ2-7
D gene: TRBD1
clone size: many
CDR3 DNA: TGTGCCAGCAGCACCAGGAATCGGGACAGGGGGATCTACGAGCAGTACTTC
CDR3 protein: CASSTRNRDRGIYEQYF

V gene: TRBV24-1
J gene: TRBJ2-5
D gene: TRBD2
clone size: -
CDR3 DNA: TGTGCCACCAGTGAACCGGGACTAGCATCGTCCCAGTACTTC
CDR3 protein: CATSEPGLASSQYF

V gene: TRBV5-1
J gene: TRBJ1-1
D gene: -
clone size: many
CDR3 DNA: TGCGCCAGCAGCTTGTCAGGGTTGAACACTGAAGCTTTCTTT
CDR3 protein: CASSLSGLNTEAFF

V gene: TRBV2
J gene: TRBJ2-7
D gene: -
clone size: few
CDR3 DNA: TGTGCCACCACCGGCCAGGGCCGGAGCTCCTACGAGCAGTACTTC
CDR3 protein: CATTGQGRSSYEQYF

V gene: TRBV10-3
J gene: TRBJ2-7
D gene: -
clone size: few
CDR3 DNA: TGTGCCATCAGTGAGTCGACCCAGGCCTACGAGCAGTACTTC
CDR3 protein: CAISESTQAYEQYF

V gene: TRBV2
J gene: TRBJ2-7
D gene: -
clone size: -
CDR3 DNA: TGTGCCAGCAGCCCAACCACGACAGGACCCTACGAGCAGTACTTC
CDR3 protein: CASSPTTTGPYEQYF

V gene: TRBV4-1
J gene: TRBJ2-7
D gene: TRBD1
clone size: -
CDR3 DNA: TGCGCCAGCAGCCCCCGGGGGGGACAGGGGAACTACGAGCAGTACTTC
CDR3 protein: CASSPRGGQGNYEQYF

V gene: TRBV3-1
J gene: TRBJ1-2
D gene: -
clone size: few
CDR3 DNA: TGTGCCAGCAGCTCCCTTCATGGCTACACCTTC
CDR3 protein: CASSSLHGYTF

V gene: TRBV2
J gene: TRBJ1-6
D gene: -
clone size: -
CDR3 DNA: TGTGACAGAAAAACGGCAGAAAATTCACCCCTCCACTTT
CDR3 protein: CDRKTAENSPLHF

V gene: TRBV11-3
J gene: TRBJ2-7
D gene: -
clone size: few
CDR3 DNA: TGTGCCAGCAGCTTAGGGCCAGAGAGCTACGAGCAGTACTTC
CDR3 protein: CASSLGPESYEQYF

V gene: TRBV10-3
J gene: TRBJ2-6
D gene: -
clone size: -
CDR3 DNA: TGTGCCATCACGGCAGACCAATTTCTCTCTGGGACCAACGTCCTGACTTTC
CDR3 protein: CAITADQFLSGTNVLTF

V gene: TRBV20-1
J gene: TRBJ2-1
D gene: -
clone size: many
CDR3 DNA: TGCAGTGCTAGGTCTCGTAGCGATGAGCAGTTCTTC
CDR3 protein: CSARSRSDEQFF

V gene: TRBV7-8
J gene: TRBJ2-6
D gene: TRBD2
clone size: -
CDR3 DNA: TGTGCCAGCAGCTTAGGGGGGGGACTAGCGGGGGCTGGGGCCAACGTCTTGACTTTC
CDR3 protein: CASSLGGGLAGAGANVLTF

V gene: TRBV6-5
J gene: TRBJ1-1
D gene: -
clone size: once
CDR3 DNA: TGTGCCAGCAGTTACTCTCCAGATATGAACACTGAAGCTTTCTTT
CDR3 protein: CASSYSPDMNTEAFF

V gene: TRBV12-3/TRBV12-4
J gene: TRBJ1-2
D gene: TRBD1
clone size: -
CDR3 DNA: TGTGCCAGCAGTTTGGGACAGGGGGCTCCTGGCTACACCTTC
CDR3 protein: CASSLGQGAPGYTF

V gene: TRBV5-1
J gene: TRBJ1-2
D gene: TRBD1
clone size: -
CDR3 DNA: TGCGCCAGCAGCCCGGGACAGGGGCATGGCTACACCTTC
CDR3 protein: CASSPGQGHGYTF

V gene: TRBV7-3
J gene: TRBJ1-2
D gene: TRBD1
clone size: -
CDR3 DNA: TGTGCCAGCAGCCCACTGTTAGAGGGGGCGCGTCTCTATGGCTACACCTTC
CDR3 protein: CASSPLLEGARLYGYTF

V gene: TRBV19
J gene: TRBJ1-5
D gene: TRBD1
clone size: -
CDR3 DNA: TGTGCCAGTAAGTCGAGGACAGGCGGTAGCAATCAGCCCCAGCATTTT
CDR3 protein: CASKSRTGGSNQPQHF

V gene: TRBV6-1
J gene: TRBJ2-1
D gene: TRBD1
clone size: many
CDR3 DNA: TGTGCCAGCGGTGCGCAGACAGGGAGTGCCGATGAGCAGTTCTTC
CDR3 protein: CASGAQTGSADEQFF

V gene: TRBV20-1
J gene: TRBJ1-2
D gene: -
clone size: few
CDR3 DNA: TGCAGTGCTAGAGATGACACCTACTATGGCTACACCTTC
CDR3 protein: CSARDDTYYGYTF

V gene: TRBV7-3
J gene: TRBJ1-2
D gene: TRBD1
clone size: -
CDR3 DNA: TGTGCCAGCAGCTCTGGACAGGAAACTGGCTACACCTTC
CDR3 protein: CASSSGQETGYTF

V gene: TRBV6-1
J gene: TRBJ1-2
D gene: -
clone size: -
CDR3 DNA: TGTGCCAGCAGTCCCGGGCGGCGGCCAACTAACTATGGCTACACCTTC
CDR3 protein: CASSPGRRPTNYGYTF